This record covers a single TCR beta chain. Its antigen is undetermined. The sample originates from a study of cytomegalovirus exposure and HLA in healthy donors. Whole-study findings and limits: The study put roughly 160 TCR beta chains on its list as cytomegalovirus-associated. CMV serostatus was the sole immune exposure information available.

Looked up from germline, CDR1 is SNHLY and CDR2 is FYNNEI. The germline V and J ends were trimmed by 3 bases and 1 base, with 7 bases remaining between them. CDR3 length: 13 amino acids. The PCR ran on 60 Vbeta and 13 Jbeta primers. Sequencing was performed with immunoSEQ multiplex PCR; in TCRdb, only in-frame clones are kept and a portion is missing. The sample holds about 190,000 clones, 75% to 85% seen once. V gene TRBV2 combines with J gene TRBJ2-7; D perhaps matches TRBD1 (5 bases). The specimen sequenced was PBMCs. This TCR was recovered from a young woman in good health and CMV-seronegative. CDR3 residues: CASSEDTSYEQYF. The CDR3 DNA reads TGTGCCAGCAGTGAGGACACTTCCTACGAGCAGTACTTC.